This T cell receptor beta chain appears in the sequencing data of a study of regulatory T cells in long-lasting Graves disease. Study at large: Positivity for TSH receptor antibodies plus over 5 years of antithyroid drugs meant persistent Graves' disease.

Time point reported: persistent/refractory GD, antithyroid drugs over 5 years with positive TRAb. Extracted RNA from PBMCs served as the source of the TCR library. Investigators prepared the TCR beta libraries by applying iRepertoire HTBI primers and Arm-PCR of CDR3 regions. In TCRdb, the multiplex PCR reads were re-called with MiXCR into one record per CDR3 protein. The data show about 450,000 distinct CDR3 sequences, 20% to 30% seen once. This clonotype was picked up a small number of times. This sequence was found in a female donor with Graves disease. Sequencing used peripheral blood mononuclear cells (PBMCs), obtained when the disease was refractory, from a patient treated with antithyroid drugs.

The chain's CDR3 is CASSPPTRGPPQPQHF. CDR3 nucleotide sequence: TGTGCCAGCAGTCCCCCGACCCGGGGCCCCCCCCAGCCCCAGCATTTT. The V call is TRBV2, the J call TRBJ1-5; a weak D match, TRBD1 (5 bases). This CDR3 spans 16 amino acids. V was trimmed by 5 bases and J by 7 bases, leaving 21 bases between them. CDR1 and CDR2 (germline): SNHLY, FYNNEI.